The sequence of this T cell receptor (beta chain) was determined in a study of shared clonotypes between healthy human individuals. Overall study results and limits: Shared across a few donors were roughly 4.8% of the naive CD4 clonotypes.

Details on this clone: What it binds is not known.

This CDR3 region has 13 residues. Germline assignment: CDR1 MDHEN and CDR2 SYDVKM. V shed 5 bases and J 10 bases; nucleotides not matched to a gene: 5. The study separated CD4+ cells into CD45RA+ naive and CD45RA-negative memory subsets. Replicate PCRs from sorted subsets contained about 200 ng DNA, which is tens of thousands of T cell genomes. Methods used by the authors: ImmunoSEQ yielded junction-only sequences lacking quality scores, so filtering differed. Using immunoSEQ multiplex PCR, the repertoire was profiled, and TCRdb retains in-frame clones only, with some absent. Clone size and V and J calls were adopted from that table, with D and trimming inferred from the DNA. The table includes some 2.3 million clones, more than 85% detected once.

The sample consisted of naive CD4+ T cells from PBMCs. The subset here: CD45RA+ positively selected. The TCR comes from a man aged 18 to 29 in good health. Some clones in this sample may be carry-over from other donors' samples. The V call is TRBV28, the J call TRBJ1-6; 7 bases line up with TRBD1. The CDR3 sequence is CASSPPRGSPLHF. The DNA of the CDR3 is TGTGCCAGCAGTCCCCCCAGGGGGTCACCCCTCCACTTT.